A selection of T cell receptor beta chains follows, all from one sample in a study of blood T cells in healthy people across ages. From the 5' RACE reads, TCRdb called clonotypes with MiXCR, one entry per CDR3 protein. The sample includes approximately 1,000,000 distinct CDR3 sequences, 35% to 40% of them seen just once. Sequenced: blood. Every receptor here comes from a man younger than 30 in good health. Both conserved end residues are trimmed from each CDR3. A clone size is listed for some rows: how often the clone was seen (once, few, many), or a class if it is expanded.

J gene,V gene,clone size,CDR3 protein
TRBJ1-1,TRBV7-2,few,ASSLAHGSNTEAF
TRBJ1-1,TRBV20-1,-,SARKGGAGTEAF
TRBJ1-1,TRBV5-4,once,ASSYSPMNTEAF
TRBJ2-1,TRBV6-5,few,ASNVTEQF
TRBJ2-7,TRBV25-1,-,ASSEKTGKTYEQY
TRBJ2-1,TRBV28,-,ASKERGLLNEQF
TRBJ2-2,TRBV7-2,-,ASSPGLARLNTGELF
TRBJ2-5,TRBV4-2,-,ASSQDLLVFETQY
TRBJ2-2,TRBV7-2,-,ASSSITGNTGELF
TRBJ2-1,TRBV5-1,-,ASSLEGRANEQF
TRBJ2-6,TRBV2,-,AIFPGRESGANVLT
TRBJ2-7,TRBV6-2/TRBV6-3,-,ASTRAGTYEQY
TRBJ2-3,TRBV12-3/TRBV12-4,few,ASRGQAGGTTDTQY
TRBJ2-3,TRBV30,-,AWSVRRTTDTQY
TRBJ1-1,TRBV12-3/TRBV12-4,-,ASSTTRGAF
TRBJ1-2,TRBV20-1,-,SAGRSGTTYGYT
TRBJ2-5,TRBV4-3,few,ASSQGLAGSLGGTQY
TRBJ2-3,TRBV20-1,few,SATLAGGFSSTDTQY
TRBJ1-2,TRBV20-1,-,SAPTSRGANYGYT
TRBJ2-5,TRBV29-1,-,SVEGDGVKETQY
-,TRBV20-1,-,SARGAGSETQY